This T cell receptor (beta chain) was sequenced during a study of graft-versus-host responses after intestinal transplantation. The wider study: Tacrolimus plus steroids were given to all recipients for about three years, preceded by anti-thymocyte globulin induction. Study findings and constraints: Allografts of patients with graft-donor T cell macrochimerism showed high graft-versus-host to host-versus-graft clone ratios. An association linked early post-transplant HvG declines with peak circulating GvH clone levels.

From germline, CDR1 is SEHNR and CDR2 FQNEAQ (reference sequence). Between the trimmed V and J ends, which lost 5 bases and 7 bases, there was a span of 20 bases. This CDR3 has 15 residues. To note about this clone: Antigen unknown.

Generated by immunoSEQ multiplex PCR, the TCRdb table keeps only in-frame clones and is missing some. The sample carries 23,000 or so clones, approximately 78% recorded once. This specimen consisted of unstimulated CD8+ T cells sorted from spleen or lymph node cells, obtained before transplant. The receptor was isolated from a human donor who was the organ donor for an intestinal transplant. The chain is built from TRBV7-9 and TRBJ2-5; a possible D gene is TRBD2 (5 bases). Here the CDR3 DNA reads TGTGCCAGCAGCCCACCTGTGAGGGCCGCGGGGACCCAGTACTTC. Residues: CASSPPVRAAGTQYF. The full variable domain, with the rest looked up from reference TRBV7-9 and TRBJ2-5, is DTGVSQNPRHKITKRGQNVTFRCDPISEHNRLYWYRQTLGQGPEFLTYFQNEAQLEKSRLLSDRFSAERPKGSFSTLEIQRTEQGDSAMYLCASSPPVRAAGTQYFGPGTRLLVL.